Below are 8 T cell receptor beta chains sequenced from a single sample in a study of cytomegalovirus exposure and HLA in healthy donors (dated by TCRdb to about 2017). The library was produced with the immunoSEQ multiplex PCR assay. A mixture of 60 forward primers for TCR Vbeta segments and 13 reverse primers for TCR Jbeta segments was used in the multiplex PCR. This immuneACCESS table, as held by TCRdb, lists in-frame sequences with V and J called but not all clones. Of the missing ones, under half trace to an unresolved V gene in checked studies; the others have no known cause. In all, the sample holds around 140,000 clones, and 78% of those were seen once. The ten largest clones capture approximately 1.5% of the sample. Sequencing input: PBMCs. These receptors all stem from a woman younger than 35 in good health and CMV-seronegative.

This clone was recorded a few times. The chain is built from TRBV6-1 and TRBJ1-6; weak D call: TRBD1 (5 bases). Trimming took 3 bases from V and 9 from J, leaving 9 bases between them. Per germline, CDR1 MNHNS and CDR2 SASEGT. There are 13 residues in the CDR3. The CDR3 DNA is TGTGCCAGCAGTGAGGGGGGAGGTTCACCCCTCCACTTT. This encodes CASSEGGGSPLHF.

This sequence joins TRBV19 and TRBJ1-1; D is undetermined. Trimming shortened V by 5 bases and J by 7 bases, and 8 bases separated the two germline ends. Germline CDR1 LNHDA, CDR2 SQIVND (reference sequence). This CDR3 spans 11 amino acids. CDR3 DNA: TGTGCCAGTAGTGAGACTTATGAAGCTTTCTTT. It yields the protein CASSETYEAFF.

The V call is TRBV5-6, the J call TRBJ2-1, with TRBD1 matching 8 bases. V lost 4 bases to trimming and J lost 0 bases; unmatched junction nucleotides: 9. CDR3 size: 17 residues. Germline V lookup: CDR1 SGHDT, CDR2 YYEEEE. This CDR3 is CASSPTLDRGSYNEQFF. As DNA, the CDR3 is TGTGCCAGCAGCCCGACTCTTGACAGGGGCTCCTACAATGAGCAGTTCTTC.

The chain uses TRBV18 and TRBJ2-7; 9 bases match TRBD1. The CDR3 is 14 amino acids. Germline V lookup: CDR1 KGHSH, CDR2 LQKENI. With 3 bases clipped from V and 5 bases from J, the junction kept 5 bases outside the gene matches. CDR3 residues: CASSPIRQGDEQYF. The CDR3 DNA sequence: TGTGCCAGCTCACCTATCAGACAGGGGGACGAGCAGTACTTC.

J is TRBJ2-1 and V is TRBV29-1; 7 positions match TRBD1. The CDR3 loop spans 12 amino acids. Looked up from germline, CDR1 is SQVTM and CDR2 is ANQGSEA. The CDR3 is CTSSQGNNEQFF. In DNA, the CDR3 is TGCACCTCTTCACAGGGGAACAATGAGCAGTTCTTC.

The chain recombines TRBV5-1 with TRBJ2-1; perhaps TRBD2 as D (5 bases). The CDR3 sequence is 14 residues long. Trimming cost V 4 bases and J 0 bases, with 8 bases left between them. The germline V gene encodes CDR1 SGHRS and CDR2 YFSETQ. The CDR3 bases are TGCGCCAGCAGCCCTAGCAACTCCTACAATGAGCAGTTCTTC. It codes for CASSPSNSYNEQFF.

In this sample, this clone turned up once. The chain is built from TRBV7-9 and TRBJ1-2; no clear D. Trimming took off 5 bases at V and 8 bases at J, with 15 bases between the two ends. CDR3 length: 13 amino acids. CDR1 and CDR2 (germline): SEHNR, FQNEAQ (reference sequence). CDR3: CASSLSTPGGYTF. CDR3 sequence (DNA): TGTGCCAGCAGCCTCTCGACCCCGGGAGGCTACACCTTC.

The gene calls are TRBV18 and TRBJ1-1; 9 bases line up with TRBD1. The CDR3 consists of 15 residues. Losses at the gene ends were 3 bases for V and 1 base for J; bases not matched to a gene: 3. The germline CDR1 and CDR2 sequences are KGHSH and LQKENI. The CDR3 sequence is CASSPLGQGNTEAFF. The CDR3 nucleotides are TGTGCCAGCTCACCCTTGGGACAGGGGAACACTGAAGCTTTCTTT.